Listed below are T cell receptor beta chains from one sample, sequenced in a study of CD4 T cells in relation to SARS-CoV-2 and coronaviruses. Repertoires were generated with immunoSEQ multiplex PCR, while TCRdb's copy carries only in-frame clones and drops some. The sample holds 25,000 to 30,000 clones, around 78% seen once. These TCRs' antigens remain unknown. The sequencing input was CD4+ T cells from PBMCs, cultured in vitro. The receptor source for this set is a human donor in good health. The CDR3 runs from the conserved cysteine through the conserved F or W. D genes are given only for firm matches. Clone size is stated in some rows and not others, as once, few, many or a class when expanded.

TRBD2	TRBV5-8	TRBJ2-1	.	TGTGCCAGCAGACATAGCGGGAGGGCCTACAATGAGCAGTTCTTC	CASRHSGRAYNEQFF
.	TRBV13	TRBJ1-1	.	TGTGCCAGCAGCCAGGGTAGACCAACGAGTGAAGCTTTCTTT	CASSQGRPTSEAFF
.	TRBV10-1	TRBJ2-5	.	TGCGCCAGTTCCCCCCGGGACGGATTACAAGAGACCCAGTACTTC	CASSPRDGLQETQYF
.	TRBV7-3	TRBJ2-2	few	TGTGCCAGCAGCTTAACCTTCTTTACAGAGATCGCGAACACCGGGGAGCTGTTTTTT	CASSLTFFTEIANTGELFF
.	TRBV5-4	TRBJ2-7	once	TGTGCCAGCAGCCTCCGAGGGGGATGGGAGCAGTACTTC	CASSLRGGWEQYF
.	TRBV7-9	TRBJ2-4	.	TGTGCCAGCAGCGTCGAACTGGTAGGGGCCAAAAACATTCAGTACTTC	CASSVELVGAKNIQYF
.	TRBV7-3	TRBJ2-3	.	TGTGCCAGCAGCCCGAAGTTGGGCACAGATACGCAGTATTTT	CASSPKLGTDTQYF
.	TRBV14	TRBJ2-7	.	TGTGCCAGCAGCCAAGATTTTGGACGCCCCGTCTACGAGCAGTACTTC	CASSQDFGRPVYEQYF
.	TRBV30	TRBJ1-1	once	TGTGCCTGGACCTCCTCCGGGAATGAAGCTTTCTTT	CAWTSSGNEAFF
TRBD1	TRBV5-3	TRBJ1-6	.	TGTGCCAGAAGCTCACAGGGGGCGCGATCACCCCTCCACTTT	CARSSQGARSPLHF
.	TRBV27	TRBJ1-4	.	TGTGCCAGCAGTTTTCTGGGTGCTACTAATGAAAAACTGTTTTTT	CASSFLGATNEKLFF
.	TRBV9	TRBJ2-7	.	TGTGCCAGCAGCGTAGGGGGAAACTACGAGCAGTACTTC	CASSVGGNYEQYF
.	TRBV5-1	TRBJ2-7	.	TGCGCCAGCAGCCATGACCTGTTCGTCCACGAGCAGTACTTC	CASSHDLFVHEQYF
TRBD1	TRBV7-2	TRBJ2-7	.	TGTGCCAGCAGCTTAGGCCCCGGACAGGGAAGCTACGAGCAGTACTTC	CASSLGPGQGSYEQYF
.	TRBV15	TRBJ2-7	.	TGTGCCACCAGCAGAGATCAAGCGGACCCCTACGAGCAGTACTTC	CATSRDQADPYEQYF
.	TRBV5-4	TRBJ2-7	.	TGTGCCAGCAGCTTAGACAGCCGCACCTACGAGCAGTACTTC	CASSLDSRTYEQYF
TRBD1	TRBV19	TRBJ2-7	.	TGTGCCAGTAGTACTACAGGGGAAGTCTACGAGCAGTACTTC	CASSTTGEVYEQYF
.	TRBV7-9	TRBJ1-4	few	TGTGCCAGCAGCCCACTCACGGGCGGCGAAAAACTGTTTTTT	CASSPLTGGEKLFF
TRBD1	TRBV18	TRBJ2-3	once	TGTGCCAGCTCACCGACAGGGGGCGACACAGATACGCAGTATTTT	CASSPTGGDTDTQYF
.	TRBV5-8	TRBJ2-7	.	TGTGCCAGCAGCTCGGACAGCTACGAGCAGTACTTC	CASSSDSYEQYF
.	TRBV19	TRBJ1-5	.	TGTGCCAGTAGCCCGGTAGGGGGGCATCAGCCCCAGCATTTT	CASSPVGGHQPQHF
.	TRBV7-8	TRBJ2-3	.	TGTGCCAGCAGCTTATTCCCCACAGATACGCAGTATTTT	CASSLFPTDTQYF
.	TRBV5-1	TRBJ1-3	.	TGCGCCAGCAGCTTACAGGGCCTCTCTGGAAACACCATATATTTT	CASSLQGLSGNTIYF
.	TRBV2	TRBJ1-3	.	TGTGCCAGCACGCAGGGGAGTGGAAACACCATATATTTT	CASTQGSGNTIYF
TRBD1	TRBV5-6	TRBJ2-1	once	TGTGCCAGCCTTCTGGGACAGATATACAATGAGCAGTTCTTC	CASLLGQIYNEQFF